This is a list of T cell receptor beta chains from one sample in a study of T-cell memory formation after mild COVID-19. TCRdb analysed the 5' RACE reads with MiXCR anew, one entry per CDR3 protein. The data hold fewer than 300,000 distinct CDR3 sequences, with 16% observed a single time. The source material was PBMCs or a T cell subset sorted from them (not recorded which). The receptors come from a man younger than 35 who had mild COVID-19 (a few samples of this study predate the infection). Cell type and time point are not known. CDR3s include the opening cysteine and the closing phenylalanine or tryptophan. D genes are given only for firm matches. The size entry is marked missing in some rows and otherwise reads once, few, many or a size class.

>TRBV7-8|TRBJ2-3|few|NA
CASSPNRVRDTQYF
TGTGCCAGCAGCCCCAACAGGGTACGGGATACGCAGTATTTT
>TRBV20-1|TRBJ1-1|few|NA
CSSGAGTEAFF
TGCAGTTCCGGGGCGGGGACTGAAGCTTTCTTT
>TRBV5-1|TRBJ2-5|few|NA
CASSPRIDSQETQYF
TGCGCCAGCAGCCCACGCATTGACAGCCAAGAGACCCAGTACTTC
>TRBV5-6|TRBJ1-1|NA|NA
CASSLVGVNTEAFF
TGTGCCAGCAGCTTGGTTGGGGTGAACACTGAAGCTTTCTTT
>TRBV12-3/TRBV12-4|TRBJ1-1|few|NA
CASSHQGEAFF
TGTGCCAGCAGCCACCAGGGGGAAGCTTTCTTT
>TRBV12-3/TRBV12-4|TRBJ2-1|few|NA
CASSFGRGSRNEQFF
TGTGCCAGCAGTTTCGGCAGGGGAAGTAGGAATGAGCAGTTCTTC
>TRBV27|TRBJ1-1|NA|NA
CASSIEGRRDTEAFF
TGTGCCAGCAGTATAGAGGGGAGGCGGGACACTGAAGCTTTCTTT
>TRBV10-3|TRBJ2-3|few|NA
CASQGARTDTQYF
TGTGCCTCCCAAGGGGCACGCACAGATACGCAGTATTTT
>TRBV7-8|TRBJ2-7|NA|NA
CASSLDGGVYSYEQYF
TGTGCCAGCAGCTTAGACGGGGGCGTATACTCCTACGAGCAGTACTTC
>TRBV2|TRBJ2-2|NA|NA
CASSVGLLAPGELFF
TGTGCCAGCAGTGTGGGGCTACTGGCCCCTGGGGAGCTGTTTTTT
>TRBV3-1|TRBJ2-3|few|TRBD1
CASSFLTGGTDTQYF
TGTGCCAGCAGCTTCCTGACAGGGGGCACAGATACGCAGTATTTT
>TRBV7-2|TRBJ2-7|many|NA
CASSPLSYEQYF
TGTGCCAGCAGTCCCCTTAGTTACGAGCAGTACTTC
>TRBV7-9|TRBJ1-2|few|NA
CASSGMLRTASYGYTF
TGTGCCAGCAGCGGGATGCTAAGGACGGCCTCCTATGGCTACACCTTC
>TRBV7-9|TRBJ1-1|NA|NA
CASSLYDEAFF
TGTGCCAGCTCTTTGTACGATGAAGCTTTCTTT
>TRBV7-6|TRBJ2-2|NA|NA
CASSSRGLRFANTGELFF
TGTGCCAGCAGCTCCCGGGGCCTGAGGTTCGCGAACACCGGGGAGCTGTTTTTT
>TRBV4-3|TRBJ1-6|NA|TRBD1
CASSSRGLNSPLHF
TGCGCCAGCAGCTCAAGGGGGCTTAATTCACCCCTCCACTTT